This T cell receptor beta chain was sequenced during a study of cytomegalovirus exposure and HLA in healthy donors. About this clone itself: No antigen is known for it.

The PCR was carried out with 60 Vbeta primers and 13 Jbeta primers. The table came from immunoSEQ multiplex PCR; TCRdb's copy has only in-frame clones and leaves some out. In the table there are some 110,000 clones, 71% of which are singletons. The CDR3 totals 15 residues. Trimming removed 3 bases at V and 4 bases at J, with 15 bases between. Germline loops: CDR1 LGHNT, CDR2 FRNRAP. Study findings and constraints: Reported performance of the classifier showed diagnosis of cytomegalovirus status with high specificity and sensitivity. Donors belonging to an Asian-associated ancestry cluster reportedly showed fewer N-insertions in productive TCRs than the 666-donor mean, according to what a later analysis found.

This TCR came from a female donor in good health and CMV-seronegative. The chain uses TRBV12-5 and TRBJ2-5; the D gene is possibly TRBD2 (7 bases). Source material: PBMCs. The DNA of the CDR3 is TGTGCTAGTGGTTTAGGGGGGGCGGGTGGAGAGACCCAGTACTTC. It specifies CASGLGGAGGETQYF.